Listed below are T cell receptor beta chains from one sample, sequenced in a study of Ad26.COV2.S vaccination and SARS-CoV-2 variants. This table comes from immunoSEQ multiplex PCR, and its TCRdb copy is limited to in-frame clones, with some not included. Altogether 300,000 to 500,000 clones are present, roughly nine tenths being singletons, with the ten largest covering roughly 3%. Here the sequenced sample was peripheral blood, taken in a trial of Ad26.COV2.S vaccine versus placebo. The source of these receptors is a person between 18 and 65 years old who received the Ad26.COV2.S COVID-19 vaccine or a placebo. Both conserved end residues are part of each CDR3. A D gene is named only where the DNA matches it firmly. Clone sizes are given selectively: once, few, many, or a class where the clone is expanded.

abundance	v_gene	d_gene	j_gene	CDR3aa	CDR3nt
-	TRBV5-1	-	TRBJ2-6	CASSPGQFSGANVLTF	TGCGCCAGCAGCCCAGGACAGTTCTCTGGGGCCAACGTCCTGACTTTC
-	TRBV4-1	-	TRBJ2-2	CASSQDREYTGELFF	TGCGCCAGCAGCCAAGACAGGGAGTACACCGGGGAGCTGTTTTTT
-	TRBV27	-	TRBJ2-7	CASSSPPLYEQYF	TGTGCCAGCAGTTCCCCCCCCCTCTACGAGCAGTACTTC
once	TRBV27	TRBD1	TRBJ1-6	CASSSHPKGQTYNSPLHF	TGTGCCAGCAGTTCTCACCCTAAGGGACAGACATATAATTCACCCCTCCACTTT
-	TRBV7-2	-	TRBJ2-7	CASSLGVEQYF	TGTGCCAGCAGCCTCGGGGTCGAGCAGTACTTC
-	TRBV4-2	TRBD1	TRBJ1-2	CASSQESRGDYGYTF	TGTGCCAGCAGCCAAGAAAGCAGGGGGGACTATGGCTACACCTTC
once	TRBV20-1	-	TRBJ2-7	CSAPREHEQYF	TGCAGTGCCCCCCGGGAGCACGAGCAGTACTTC
once	TRBV6-5	TRBD1	TRBJ1-2	CASSTTGAGGYTF	TGTGCCAGCAGTACCACAGGGGCTGGTGGCTACACCTTC
-	TRBV9	TRBD1	TRBJ1-2	CASSEDRDGYTF	TGTGCCAGCAGCGAGGACAGGGATGGCTACACCTTC
-	TRBV12-3/TRBV12-4	-	TRBJ1-2	CASRAGTYGYTF	TGTGCCAGCAGGGCAGGGACTTATGGCTACACCTTC
-	TRBV4-1	-	TRBJ2-3	CASSQDWGADTQYF	TGCGCCAGCAGCCAAGATTGGGGGGCAGATACGCAGTATTTT
-	TRBV12-5	TRBD1	TRBJ2-1	CASGPGTGEYEQFF	TGTGCTAGTGGTCCCGGGACAGGGGAATATGAGCAGTTCTTC
once	TRBV6-2/TRBV6-3	-	TRBJ2-7	CASSSTGQLYEQYF	TGTGCCAGCAGTTCTACGGGACAACTCTACGAGCAGTACTTC
-	TRBV19	TRBD2	TRBJ2-3	CASSPGLAGGDTQYF	TGTGCCAGTAGTCCGGGACTAGCGGGGGGAGATACGCAGTATTTT
-	TRBV6-5	-	TRBJ1-3	CASSLQTSGNTIYF	TGTGCCAGCAGCCTACAGACCTCTGGAAACACCATATATTTT
-	TRBV12-5	TRBD1	TRBJ2-5	CASGLFDPGQGAETQYF	TGTGCTAGTGGTTTGTTCGACCCGGGACAGGGGGCGGAGACCCAGTACTTC
-	TRBV18	-	TRBJ1-1	CASSPGRNTEAFF	TGTGCCAGCTCCCCGGGGAGGAACACTGAAGCTTTCTTT
-	TRBV24-1	TRBD1	TRBJ1-2	CATSDPRDRGYTF	TGTGCCACCAGTGACCCCCGGGACAGGGGCTACACCTTC
-	TRBV19	TRBD2	TRBJ2-2	CASSIFGAGANTGELFF	TGTGCCAGTAGTATATTCGGAGCGGGGGCGAACACCGGGGAGCTGTTTTTT
-	TRBV10-3	-	TRBJ1-6	CAISEVTYNSPLHF	TGTGCCATCAGTGAGGTCACCTATAATTCACCCCTCCACTTT
-	TRBV21-1	-	TRBJ2-1	CATQPPGGGQLSYNEQFF	TGTGCCACCCAGCCCCCGGGTGGAGGACAGCTCTCCTACAATGAGCAGTTCTTC
-	TRBV6-2/TRBV6-3	-	TRBJ1-3	CASSYQVSGNTIYF	TGTGCCAGCAGTTACCAGGTTTCTGGAAACACCATATATTTT
-	TRBV3-1/TRBV3-2	TRBD1	TRBJ2-4	CASSQIDRGENIQYF	TGTGCCAGCAGCCAAATTGACAGGGGAGAAAACATTCAGTACTTC
-	TRBV20-1	-	TRBJ2-1	CSDSVCNEQFF	TGCAGTGATAGCGTCTGCAATGAGCAGTTCTTC
-	TRBV6-5	-	TRBJ1-2	CASSYVLAGGYTF	TGTGCCAGCAGTTACGTTCTCGCAGGAGGCTACACCTTC
-	TRBV7-4	-	TRBJ1-4	CASTWGSRKISPLNEKLFF	TGTGCCAGCACCTGGGGGAGTCGGAAGATTTCGCCACTGAATGAAAAACTGTTTTTT
-	TRBV30	-	TRBJ2-1	CAWSIIGEQFF	TGTGCCTGGAGTATTATCGGTGAGCAGTTCTTC
-	TRBV6-1	-	TRBJ1-2	CASSEGAGAEGYTF	TGTGCCAGCAGTGAAGGGGCAGGGGCCGAAGGCTACACCTTC
-	TRBV10-1	-	TRBJ2-2	CASSSGTPNTGELFF	TGCGCCAGCAGTTCCGGGACACCTAACACCGGGGAGCTGTTTTTT
-	TRBV7-9	TRBD1	TRBJ2-5	CASSLVELTGRETQYF	TGTGCCAGCAGCTTAGTGGAACTGACAGGGCGAGAGACCCAGTACTTC
-	TRBV19	-	TRBJ2-1	CASSFPRGRDQGGSYNEQFF	TGTGCCAGTAGTTTCCCCAGGGGGAGGGACCAGGGTGGCTCCTACAATGAGCAGTTCTTC
-	TRBV5-1	-	TRBJ2-3	CASTSQSGAGPDTQYF	TGCGCCAGCACATCCCAGTCCGGGGCCGGTCCAGATACGCAGTATTTT
-	TRBV27	TRBD1	TRBJ2-7	CASSLRGDRVGTYEQYF	TGTGCCAGCAGTTTACGGGGGGACAGGGTTGGGACCTACGAGCAGTACTTC
once	TRBV6-5	-	TRBJ1-2	CASSWKADGYTF	TGTGCCAGCAGTTGGAAAGCGGATGGCTACACCTTC
-	TRBV30	-	TRBJ2-7	CAWTASQGFAHEQYF	TGTGCCTGGACCGCGTCACAGGGTTTTGCCCACGAGCAGTACTTC
-	TRBV10-3	-	TRBJ1-6	CAISEKVVRSYNSPLHF	TGTGCCATCAGTGAGAAGGTCGTCAGATCCTATAATTCACCCCTCCACTTT
-	TRBV6-2/TRBV6-3	-	TRBJ2-7	CASSYLGLLGFWEQYF	TGTGCCAGCAGTTACCTGGGGCTCTTGGGGTTTTGGGAGCAGTACTTC
-	TRBV19	-	TRBJ1-4	CASSIARTATNEKLFF	TGTGCCAGTAGTATAGCCAGGACTGCAACTAATGAAAAACTGTTTTTT
-	TRBV7-9	-	TRBJ1-4	CASSLPATNEKLFF	TGTGCCAGCAGCCTCCCTGCAACTAATGAAAAACTGTTTTTT
many	TRBV6-2/TRBV6-3	-	TRBJ1-2	CASSYSAGNYGYTF	TGTGCCAGCAGTTACTCCGCCGGAAACTATGGCTACACCTTC
-	TRBV27	-	TRBJ1-5	CASSLTRQGNQPQHF	TGTGCCAGCAGTTTAACTCGACAGGGCAATCAGCCCCAGCATTTT
-	TRBV27	-	TRBJ2-7	CASSHTAGSSYEQYF	TGTGCCAGCAGCCACACGGCCGGGTCCTCCTACGAGCAGTACTTC
once	TRBV4-3	-	TRBJ1-1	CASSPTRETGGGTEAFF	TGCGCCAGCAGCCCTACGAGGGAAACCGGCGGTGGCACTGAAGCTTTCTTT
-	TRBV3-1/TRBV3-2	-	TRBJ1-5	CASSQEIPGGNQPQHF	TGTGCCAGCAGCCAAGAAATTCCGGGGGGCAATCAGCCCCAGCATTTT
once	TRBV4-2	TRBD2	TRBJ2-1	CASSPERGAPYNEQFF	TGTGCCAGCAGCCCGGAGCGGGGGGCTCCTTACAATGAGCAGTTCTTC
-	TRBV4-3	TRBD2	TRBJ2-6	CASSQDWPSGDSGANVLTF	TGCGCCAGCAGCCAAGATTGGCCTAGCGGGGACTCTGGGGCCAACGTCCTGACTTTC
once	TRBV28	-	TRBJ2-5	CASSFAGANHQETQYF	TGTGCCAGCAGTTTTGCCGGGGCTAACCACCAAGAGACCCAGTACTTC
once	TRBV11-2	-	TRBJ1-2	CASSWAGVGYGYTF	TGTGCCAGCAGCTGGGCAGGGGTCGGCTATGGCTACACCTTC
-	TRBV5-3	TRBD2	TRBJ2-1	CARSEAGGCYEQFF	TGTGCCAGAAGCGAAGCGGGGGGTTGCTATGAGCAGTTCTTC
few	TRBV6-2/TRBV6-3	TRBD1	TRBJ1-2	CASSYLRTGGGYTF	TGTGCCAGCAGTTACTTGCGGACAGGGGGTGGCTACACCTTC
-	TRBV6-5	-	TRBJ1-1	CASSPPGYTEAFF	TGTGCCAGCAGTCCACCAGGGTACACTGAAGCTTTCTTT
-	TRBV2	-	TRBJ1-5	CASSGNDQPQHF	TGTGCCAGCAGTGGCAATGATCAGCCCCAGCATTTT
-	TRBV5-4	-	TRBJ2-3	CASSRDSSDTQYF	TGTGCCAGCAGTCGGGACTCCTCAGATACGCAGTATTTT